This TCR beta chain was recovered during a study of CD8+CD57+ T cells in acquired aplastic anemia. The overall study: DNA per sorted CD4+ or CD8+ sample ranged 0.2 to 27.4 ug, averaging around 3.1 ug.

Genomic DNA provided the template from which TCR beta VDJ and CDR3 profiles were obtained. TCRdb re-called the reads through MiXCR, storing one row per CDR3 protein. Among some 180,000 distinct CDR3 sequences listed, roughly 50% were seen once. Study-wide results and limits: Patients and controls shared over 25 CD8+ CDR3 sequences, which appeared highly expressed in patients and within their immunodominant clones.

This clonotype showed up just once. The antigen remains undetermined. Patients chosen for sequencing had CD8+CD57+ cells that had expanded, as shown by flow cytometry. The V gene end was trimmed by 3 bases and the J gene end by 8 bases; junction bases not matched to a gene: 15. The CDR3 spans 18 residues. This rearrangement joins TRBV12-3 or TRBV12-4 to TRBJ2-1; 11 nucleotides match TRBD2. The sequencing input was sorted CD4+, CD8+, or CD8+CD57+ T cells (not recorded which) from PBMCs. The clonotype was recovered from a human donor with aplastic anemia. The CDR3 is CASSLRTSGRRGEHEQFF. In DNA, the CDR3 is TGTGCCAGCAGTTTGAGGACTAGCGGGCGGAGGGGTGAGCATGAGCAGTTCTTC.